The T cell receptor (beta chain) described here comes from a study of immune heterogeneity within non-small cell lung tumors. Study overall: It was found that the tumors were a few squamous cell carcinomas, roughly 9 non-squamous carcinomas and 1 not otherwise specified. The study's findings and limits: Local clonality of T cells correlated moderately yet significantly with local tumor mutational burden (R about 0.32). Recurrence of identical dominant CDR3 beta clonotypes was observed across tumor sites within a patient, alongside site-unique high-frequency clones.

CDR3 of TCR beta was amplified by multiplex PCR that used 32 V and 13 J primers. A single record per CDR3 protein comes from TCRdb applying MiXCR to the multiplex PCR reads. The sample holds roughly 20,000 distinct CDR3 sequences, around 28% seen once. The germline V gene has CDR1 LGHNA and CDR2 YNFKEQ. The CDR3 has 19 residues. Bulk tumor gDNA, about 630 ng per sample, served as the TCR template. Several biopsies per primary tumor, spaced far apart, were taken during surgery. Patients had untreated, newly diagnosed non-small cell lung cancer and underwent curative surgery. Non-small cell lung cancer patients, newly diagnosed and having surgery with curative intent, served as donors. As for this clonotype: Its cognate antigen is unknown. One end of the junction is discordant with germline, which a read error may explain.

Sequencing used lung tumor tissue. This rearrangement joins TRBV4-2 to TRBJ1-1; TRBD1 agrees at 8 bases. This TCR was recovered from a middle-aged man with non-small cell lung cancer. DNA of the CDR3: TGTGCCAGCAGCCGCCTCATCCCCGGGACAGGACTCCTGAACGCTGAAGCTTTCTTT. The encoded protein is CASSRLIPGTGLLNAEAFF.